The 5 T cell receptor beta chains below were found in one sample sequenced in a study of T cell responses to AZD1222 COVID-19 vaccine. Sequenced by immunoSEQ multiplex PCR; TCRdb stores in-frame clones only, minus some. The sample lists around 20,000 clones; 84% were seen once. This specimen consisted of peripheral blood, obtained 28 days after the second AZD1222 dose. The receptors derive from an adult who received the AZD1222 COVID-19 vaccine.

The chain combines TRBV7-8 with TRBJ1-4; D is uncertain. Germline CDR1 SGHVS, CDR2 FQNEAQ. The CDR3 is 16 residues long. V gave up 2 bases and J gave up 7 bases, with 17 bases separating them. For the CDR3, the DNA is TGTGCCAGCAGCTTAACCTCGGACCTCAAAAGTGAAAAACTGTTTTTT. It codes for CASSLTSDLKSEKLFF.

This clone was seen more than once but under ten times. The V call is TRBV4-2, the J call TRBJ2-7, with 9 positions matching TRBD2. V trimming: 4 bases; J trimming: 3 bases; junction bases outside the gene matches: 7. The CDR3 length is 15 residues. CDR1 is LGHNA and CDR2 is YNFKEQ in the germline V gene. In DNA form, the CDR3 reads TGTGCCAGCAGCCGCCTAGCGGGAACTGGCTACGAGCAGTACTTC. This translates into CASSRLAGTGYEQYF.

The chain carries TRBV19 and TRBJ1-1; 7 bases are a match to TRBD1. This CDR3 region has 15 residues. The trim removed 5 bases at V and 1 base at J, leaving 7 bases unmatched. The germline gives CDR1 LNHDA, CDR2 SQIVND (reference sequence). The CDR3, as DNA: TGTGCCAGTAGTCCTTCGCGGACAGGGAACACTGAAGCTTTCTTT. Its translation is CASSPSRTGNTEAFF.

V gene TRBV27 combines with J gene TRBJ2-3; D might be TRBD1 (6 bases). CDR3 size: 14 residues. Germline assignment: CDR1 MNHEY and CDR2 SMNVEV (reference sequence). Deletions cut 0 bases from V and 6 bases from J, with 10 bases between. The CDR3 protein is CASSLSGHGDTQYF. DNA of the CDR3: TGTGCCAGCAGTTTATCGGGACACGGGGATACGCAGTATTTT.

The chain's CDR3 is CAISLAEISEQYF. CDR3 bases: TGTGCCATCTCACTAGCGGAGATCTCCGAGCAGTACTTC. V is TRBV2 and J is TRBJ2-7; TRBD2 matches at 8 bases. V lost 10 bases and J lost 6; bases outside the gene matches: 11. CDR3 length: 13 residues. Germline V gives CDR1 SNHLY, CDR2 FYNNEI.